Here is one TCR beta chain with its context. The antigen is not known. This sample stems from a study of cytomegalovirus exposure and HLA in healthy donors. Trimming took 8 bases from V and 1 from J, leaving 24 bases between them. Per the germline V gene, CDR1 is SGDLS and CDR2 is YYNGEE. The CDR3 loop spans 17 amino acids. 13 Jbeta primers and 60 Vbeta primers were used for the PCR. Libraries were prepared by immunoSEQ multiplex PCR; TCRdb keeps only in-frame clonotypes and omits some of them. The sample consists of 100,000 to 150,000 clones, 60% to 85% of them appearing once. Findings of the study overall: In a later analysis, productive TCRs from donors in an Asian-associated ancestry cluster reportedly carried fewer N-insertions than the cohort mean. On later analysis, the bulk of CMV-associated TCR beta chains appeared to be HLA-restricted. With later analysis, a missense DCLRE1C variant became linked to TCR beta V- and J-gene trimming. Some V segments (TRBV6-2 and TRBV6-3 among them) were excluded as indistinguishable.

The sequenced sample was PBMCs. The gene calls are TRBV9 and TRBJ1-1; D is perhaps TRBD1 (6 bases). The receptor was derived from a female donor in good health and CMV-seronegative. DNA for the CDR3: TGTGCCAGTAGAGGGGGTGGAAGGCAGGGGAGGAACACTGAAGCTTTCTTT. It is translated as CASRGGGRQGRNTEAFF. The full variable domain, completed using reference TRBV9 and TRBJ1-1, is DSGVTQTPKHLITATGQRVTLRCSPRSGDLSVYWYQQSLDQGLQFLIQYYNGEERAKGNILERFSAQQFPDLHSELNLSSLELGDSALYFCASRGGGRQGRNTEAFFGQGTRLTVV.